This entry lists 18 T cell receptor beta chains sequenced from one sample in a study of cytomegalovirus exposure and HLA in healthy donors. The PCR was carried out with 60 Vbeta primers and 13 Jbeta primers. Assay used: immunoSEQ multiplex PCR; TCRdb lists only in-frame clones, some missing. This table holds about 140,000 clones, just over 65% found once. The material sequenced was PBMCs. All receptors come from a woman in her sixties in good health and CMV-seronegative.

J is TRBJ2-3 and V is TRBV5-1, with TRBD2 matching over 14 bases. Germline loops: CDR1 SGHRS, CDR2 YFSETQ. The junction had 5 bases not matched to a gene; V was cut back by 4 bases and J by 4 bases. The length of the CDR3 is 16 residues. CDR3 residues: CASSRGLAGAADTQYF. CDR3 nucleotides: TGCGCCAGCAGCAGGGGACTAGCGGGAGCTGCAGATACGCAGTATTTT.

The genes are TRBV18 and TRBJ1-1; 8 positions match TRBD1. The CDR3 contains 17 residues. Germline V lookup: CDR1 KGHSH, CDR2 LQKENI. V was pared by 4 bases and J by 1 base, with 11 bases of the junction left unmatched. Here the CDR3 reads CASSRRQGWVGNTEAFF. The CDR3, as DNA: TGTGCCAGCTCACGACGACAGGGGTGGGTAGGGAACACTGAAGCTTTCTTT.

CDR3 nucleotide sequence: TGTGCCAGCAGTCACAAAGACGAGCAGTACTTC. Translating it yields CASSHKDEQYF. The chain combines TRBV6-6 with TRBJ2-7; unclear D gene. V was trimmed by 5 bases and J by 5 bases, leaving 7 bases between them. The CDR3 is 11 residues long. Looked up from germline, CDR1 is MNHNY and CDR2 is SVGAGI (reference sequence).

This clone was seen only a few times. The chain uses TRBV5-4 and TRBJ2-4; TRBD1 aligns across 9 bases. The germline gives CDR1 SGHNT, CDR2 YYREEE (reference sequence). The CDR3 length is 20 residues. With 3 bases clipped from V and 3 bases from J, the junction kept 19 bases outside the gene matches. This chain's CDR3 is CASSSGTGIPTSGVKNIQYF. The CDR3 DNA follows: TGTGCCAGCAGCTCCGGGACAGGGATCCCGACTAGTGGGGTCAAAAACATTCAGTACTTC.

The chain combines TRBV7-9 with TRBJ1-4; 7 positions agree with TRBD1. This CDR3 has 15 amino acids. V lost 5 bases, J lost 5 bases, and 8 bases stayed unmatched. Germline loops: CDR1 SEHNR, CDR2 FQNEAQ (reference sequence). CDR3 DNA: TGTGCCAGCAGCGTTGGGACAGCATTAAATGAAAAACTGTTTTTT. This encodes CASSVGTALNEKLFF.

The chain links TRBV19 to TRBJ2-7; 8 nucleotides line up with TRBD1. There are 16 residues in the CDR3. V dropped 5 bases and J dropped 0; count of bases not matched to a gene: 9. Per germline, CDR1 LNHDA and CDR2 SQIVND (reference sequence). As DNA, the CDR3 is TGTGCCAGTAGTGTAAGGACAGGGCTCCCCTCCTACGAGCAGTACTTC. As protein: CASSVRTGLPSYEQYF.

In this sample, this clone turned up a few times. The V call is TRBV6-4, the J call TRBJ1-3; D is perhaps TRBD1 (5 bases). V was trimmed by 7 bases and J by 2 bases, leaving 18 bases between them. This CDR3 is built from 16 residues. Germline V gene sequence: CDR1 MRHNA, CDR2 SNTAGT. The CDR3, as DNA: TGTGCCAGCAACCTCGGGGGGATCGGAACTGGAAACACCATATATTTT. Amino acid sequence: CASNLGGIGTGNTIYF.

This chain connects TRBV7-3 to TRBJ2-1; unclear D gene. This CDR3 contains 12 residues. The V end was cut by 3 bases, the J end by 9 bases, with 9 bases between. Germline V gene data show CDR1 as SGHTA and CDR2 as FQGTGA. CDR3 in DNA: TGTGCCAGCAGCTTGAGGTCCGGTGAGCAGTTCTTC. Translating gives CASSLRSGEQFF.

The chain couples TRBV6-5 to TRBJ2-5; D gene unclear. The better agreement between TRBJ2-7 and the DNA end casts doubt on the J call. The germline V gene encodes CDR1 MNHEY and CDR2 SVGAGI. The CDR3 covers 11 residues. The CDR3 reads CASSTPYEQYF. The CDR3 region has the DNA TGTGCCAGCAGTACCCCGTACGAGCAGTACTTC.

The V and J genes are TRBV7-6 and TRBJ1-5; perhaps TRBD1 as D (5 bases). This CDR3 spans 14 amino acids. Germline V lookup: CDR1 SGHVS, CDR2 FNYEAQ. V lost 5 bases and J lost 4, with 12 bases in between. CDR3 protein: CASSPQGMNQPQHF. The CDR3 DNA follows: TGTGCCAGCAGCCCCCAGGGAATGAATCAGCCCCAGCATTTT.

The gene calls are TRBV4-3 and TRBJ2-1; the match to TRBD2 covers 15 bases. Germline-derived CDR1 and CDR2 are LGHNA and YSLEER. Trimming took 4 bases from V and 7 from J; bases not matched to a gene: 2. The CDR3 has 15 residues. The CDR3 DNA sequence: TGCGCCAGCAGCCTCGGACTAGCGGGAGGGAATGAGCAGTTCTTC. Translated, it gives CASSLGLAGGNEQFF.

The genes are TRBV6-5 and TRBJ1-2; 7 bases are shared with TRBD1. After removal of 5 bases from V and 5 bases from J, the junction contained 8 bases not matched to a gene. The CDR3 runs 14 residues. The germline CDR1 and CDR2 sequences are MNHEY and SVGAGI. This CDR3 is CASSPTGTAYGYTF. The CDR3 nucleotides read TGTGCCAGCAGTCCTACCGGGACAGCGTATGGCTACACCTTC.

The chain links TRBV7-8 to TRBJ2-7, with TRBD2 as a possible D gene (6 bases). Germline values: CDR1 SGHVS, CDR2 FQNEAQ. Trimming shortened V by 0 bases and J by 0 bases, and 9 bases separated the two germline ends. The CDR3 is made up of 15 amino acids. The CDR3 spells CASSLAPGDSYEQYF. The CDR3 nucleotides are TGTGCCAGCAGCTTAGCGCCGGGAGACTCCTACGAGCAGTACTTC.

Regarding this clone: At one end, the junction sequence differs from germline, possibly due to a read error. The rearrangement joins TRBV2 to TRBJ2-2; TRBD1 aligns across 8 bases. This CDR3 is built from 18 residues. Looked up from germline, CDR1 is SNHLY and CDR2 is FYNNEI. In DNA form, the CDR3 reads TGTGCCAGCAGTGAAGAAACGGCAGGGGGCTGTGAACACCGGGGAGCTGTTTTT. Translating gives CASSEETAGGCEHRGAVF. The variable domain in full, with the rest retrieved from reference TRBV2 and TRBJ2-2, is EPEVTQTPSHQVTQMGQEVILRCVPISNHLYFYWYRQILGQKVEFLVSFYNNEISEKSEIFDDQFSVERPDGSNFTLKIRSTKLEDSAMYFCASSEETAGGCEHRGAVFGEGSRLTVL.

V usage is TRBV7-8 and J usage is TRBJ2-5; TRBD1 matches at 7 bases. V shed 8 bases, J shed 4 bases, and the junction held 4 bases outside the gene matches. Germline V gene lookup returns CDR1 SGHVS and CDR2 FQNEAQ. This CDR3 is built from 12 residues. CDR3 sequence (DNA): TGTGCCAGCCGGCGGACAGGAGAGACCCAGTACTTC. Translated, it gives CASRRTGETQYF. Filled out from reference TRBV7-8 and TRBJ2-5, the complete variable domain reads GAGVSQSPRYKVAKRGQDVALRCDPISGHVSLFWYQQALGQGPEFLTYFQNEAQLDKSGLPSDRFFAERPEGSVSTLKIQRTQQEDSAVYLCASRRTGETQYFGPGTRLLVL.

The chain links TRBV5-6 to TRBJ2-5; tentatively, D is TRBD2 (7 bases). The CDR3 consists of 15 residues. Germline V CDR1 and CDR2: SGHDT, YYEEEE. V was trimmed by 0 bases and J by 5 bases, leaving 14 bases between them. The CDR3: CASSLDGGGWETQYF. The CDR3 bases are TGTGCCAGCAGCTTGGATGGCGGGGGCTGGGAGACCCAGTACTTC.

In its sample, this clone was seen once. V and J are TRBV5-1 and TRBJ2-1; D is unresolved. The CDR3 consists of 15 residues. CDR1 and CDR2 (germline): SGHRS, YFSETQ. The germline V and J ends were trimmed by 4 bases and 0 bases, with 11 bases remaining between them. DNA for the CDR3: TGCGCCAGCAGCCTAACCAGCGACTCCTACAATGAGCAGTTCTTC. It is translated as CASSLTSDSYNEQFF.

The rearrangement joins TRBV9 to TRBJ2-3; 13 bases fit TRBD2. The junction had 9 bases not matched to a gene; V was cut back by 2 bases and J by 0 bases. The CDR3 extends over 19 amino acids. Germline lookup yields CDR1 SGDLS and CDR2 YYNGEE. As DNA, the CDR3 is TGTGCCAGCAGCGTTAGGGGACTAGCGGGATTGGGAAGCACAGATACGCAGTATTTT. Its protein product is CASSVRGLAGLGSTDTQYF.